This T cell receptor (beta chain) stems from a study of T cell responses to AZD1222 COVID-19 vaccine. Findings and limits, study-wide: In the spike-specific TCR repertoire, nearly half reportedly target unmutated variant regions. Elevations in Spike-specific TCR breadth and depth followed administration of two AZD1222 doses. It was only after the peak T cell response that any repertoires were sampled. Of the AZD1222 recipients, only 5 or 6 were seropositive at baseline.

The CDR3 runs 13 residues. Trimming left V 4 bases short and J 6 bases short, with 14 bases between. CDR1 and CDR2 from the germline V gene are SGHRS and YFSETQ. Comment on this clone: Antigen specificity is unknown.

Assay used: immunoSEQ multiplex PCR; TCRdb lists only in-frame clones, some missing. The sample includes 75,000 to 85,000 clones, roughly 89% of them seen just once. The rearrangement joins TRBV5-1 to TRBJ2-7; a possible D gene is TRBD2 (6 bases). The sequenced sample was peripheral blood, obtained 28 days after the second AZD1222 dose. The receptor was isolated from an adult who received the AZD1222 COVID-19 vaccine. CDR3 in amino acids: CASSLEGTPEQYF. The CDR3 bases are TGCGCCAGCAGCCTGGAGGGGACTCCCGAGCAGTACTTC.